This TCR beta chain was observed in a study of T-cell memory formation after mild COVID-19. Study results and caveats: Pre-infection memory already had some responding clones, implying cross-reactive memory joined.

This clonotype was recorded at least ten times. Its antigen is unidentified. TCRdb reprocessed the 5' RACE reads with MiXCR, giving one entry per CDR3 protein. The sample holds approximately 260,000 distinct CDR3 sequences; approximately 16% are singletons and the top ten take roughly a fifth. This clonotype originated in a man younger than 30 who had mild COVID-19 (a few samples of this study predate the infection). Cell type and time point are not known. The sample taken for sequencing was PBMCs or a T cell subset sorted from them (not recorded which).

The CDR3 sequence: CASSQYTGGSSSYNEQFF. The CDR3 DNA sequence: TGTGCCAGCAGCCAATATACGGGCGGTTCGAGCTCCTACAATGAGCAGTTCTTC. V gene TRBV14 combines with J gene TRBJ2-1; unclear D gene. The CDR3 is made up of 18 amino acids. Looked up from germline, CDR1 is SGHDN and CDR2 is FVKESK. Trimming left V 2 bases short and J 0 bases short, with 17 bases between.